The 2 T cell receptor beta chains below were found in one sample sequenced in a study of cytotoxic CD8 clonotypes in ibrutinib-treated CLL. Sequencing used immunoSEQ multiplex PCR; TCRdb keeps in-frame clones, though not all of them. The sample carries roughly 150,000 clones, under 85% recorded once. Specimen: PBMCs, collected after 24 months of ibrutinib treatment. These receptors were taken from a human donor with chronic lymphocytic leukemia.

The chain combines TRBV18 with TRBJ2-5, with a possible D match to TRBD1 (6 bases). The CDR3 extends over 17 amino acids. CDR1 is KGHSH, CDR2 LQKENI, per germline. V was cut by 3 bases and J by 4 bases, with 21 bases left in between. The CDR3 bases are TGTGCCAGCTCACCCGAATACCCAACACAGGGAACAGAGACCCAGTACTTC. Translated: CASSPEYPTQGTETQYF.

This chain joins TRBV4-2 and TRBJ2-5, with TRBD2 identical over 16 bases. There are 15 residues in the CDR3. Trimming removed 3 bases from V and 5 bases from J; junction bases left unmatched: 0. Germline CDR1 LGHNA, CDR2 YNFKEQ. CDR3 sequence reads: CASSQGLAGGETQYF. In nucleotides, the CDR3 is TGTGCCAGCAGCCAGGGACTAGCGGGGGGGGAGACCCAGTACTTC.